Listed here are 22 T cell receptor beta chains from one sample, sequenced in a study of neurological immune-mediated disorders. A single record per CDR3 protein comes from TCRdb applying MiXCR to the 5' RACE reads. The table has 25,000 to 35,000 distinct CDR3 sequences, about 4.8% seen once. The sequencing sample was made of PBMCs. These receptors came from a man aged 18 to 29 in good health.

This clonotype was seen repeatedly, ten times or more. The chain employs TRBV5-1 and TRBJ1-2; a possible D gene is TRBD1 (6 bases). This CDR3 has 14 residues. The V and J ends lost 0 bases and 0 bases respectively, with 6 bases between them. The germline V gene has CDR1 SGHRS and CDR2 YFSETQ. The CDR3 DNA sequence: TGCGCCAGCAGCTTGGCAGGGGCTAACTATGGCTACACCTTC. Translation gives CASSLAGANYGYTF. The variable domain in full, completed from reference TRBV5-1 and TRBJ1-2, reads KAGVTQTPRYLIKTRGQQVTLSCSPISGHRSVSWYQQTPGQGLQFLFEYFSETQRNKGNFPGRFSGRQFSNSRSEMNVSTLELGDSALYLCASSLAGANYGYTFGSGTRLTVV.

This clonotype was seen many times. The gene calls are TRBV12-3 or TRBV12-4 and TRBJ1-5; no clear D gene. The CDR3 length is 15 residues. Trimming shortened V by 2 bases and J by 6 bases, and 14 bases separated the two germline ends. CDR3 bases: TGTGCCAGCAGTTTAAACTCCGGCCGCAGTCAGCCCCAGCATTTT. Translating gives CASSLNSGRSQPQHF.

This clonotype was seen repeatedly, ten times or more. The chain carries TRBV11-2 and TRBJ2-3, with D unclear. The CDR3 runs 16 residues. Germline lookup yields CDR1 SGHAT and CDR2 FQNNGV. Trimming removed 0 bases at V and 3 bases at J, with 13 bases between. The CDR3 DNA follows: TGTGCCAGCAGCTTAGATAATGGCATAAATACAGATACGCAGTATTTT. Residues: CASSLDNGINTDTQYF.

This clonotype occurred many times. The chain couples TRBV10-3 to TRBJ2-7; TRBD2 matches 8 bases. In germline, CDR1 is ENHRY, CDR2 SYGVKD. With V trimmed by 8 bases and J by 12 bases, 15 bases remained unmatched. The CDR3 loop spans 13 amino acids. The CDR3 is CAIAAGLEAPPYF. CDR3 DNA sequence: TGTGCCATCGCGGCGGGACTAGAAGCCCCGCCGTACTTC.

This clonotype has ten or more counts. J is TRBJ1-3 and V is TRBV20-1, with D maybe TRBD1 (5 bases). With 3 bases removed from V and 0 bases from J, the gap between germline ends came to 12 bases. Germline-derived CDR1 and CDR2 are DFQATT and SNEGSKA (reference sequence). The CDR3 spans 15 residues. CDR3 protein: CSASGGVISGNTIYF. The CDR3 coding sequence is TGCAGTGCTAGTGGGGGGGTGATCTCTGGAAACACCATATATTTT.

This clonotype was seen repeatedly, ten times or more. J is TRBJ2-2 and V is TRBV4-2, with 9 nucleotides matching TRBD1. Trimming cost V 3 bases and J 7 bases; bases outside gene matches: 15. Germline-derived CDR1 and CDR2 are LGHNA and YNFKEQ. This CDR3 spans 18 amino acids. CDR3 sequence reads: CASSQTPLLGTGIGELFF. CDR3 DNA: TGTGCCAGCAGCCAGACACCCCTCCTGGGGACAGGGATCGGGGAGCTGTTTTTT.

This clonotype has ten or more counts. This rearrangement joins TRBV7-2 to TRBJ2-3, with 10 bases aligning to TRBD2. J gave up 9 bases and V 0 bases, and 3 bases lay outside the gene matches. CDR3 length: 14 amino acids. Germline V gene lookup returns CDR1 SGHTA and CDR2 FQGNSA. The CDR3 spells CASSLALAGRTQYF. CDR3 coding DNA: TGTGCCAGCAGCTTAGCACTAGCGGGGAGGACGCAGTATTTT.

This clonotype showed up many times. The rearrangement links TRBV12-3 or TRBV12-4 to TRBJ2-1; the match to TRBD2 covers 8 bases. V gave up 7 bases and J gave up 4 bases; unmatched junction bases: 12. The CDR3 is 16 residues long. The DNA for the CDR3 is TGTGCCAGCACCTCTTCGGGGGGGTCCTTTTACAATGAGCAGTTCTTC. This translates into CASTSSGGSFYNEQFF.

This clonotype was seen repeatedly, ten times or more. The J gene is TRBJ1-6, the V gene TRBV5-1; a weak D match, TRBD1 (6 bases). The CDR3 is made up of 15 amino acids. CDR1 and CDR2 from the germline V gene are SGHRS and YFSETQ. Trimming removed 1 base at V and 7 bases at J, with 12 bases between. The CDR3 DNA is TGCGCCAGCAGCTTGCAACAGGGTTGGAATTCACCCCTCCACTTT. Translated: CASSLQQGWNSPLHF.

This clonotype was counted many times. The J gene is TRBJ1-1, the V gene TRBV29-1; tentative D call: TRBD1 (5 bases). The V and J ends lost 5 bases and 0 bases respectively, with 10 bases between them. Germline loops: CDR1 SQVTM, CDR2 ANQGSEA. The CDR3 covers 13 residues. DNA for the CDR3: TGCAGCGTTTCGGGACGCTTGAACACTGAAGCTTTCTTT. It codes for CSVSGRLNTEAFF.

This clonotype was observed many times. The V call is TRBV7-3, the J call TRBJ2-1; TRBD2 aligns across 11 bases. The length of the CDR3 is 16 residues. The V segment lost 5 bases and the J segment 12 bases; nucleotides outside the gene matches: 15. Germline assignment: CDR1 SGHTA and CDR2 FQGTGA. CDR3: CASSQLAGVYKGGQFF. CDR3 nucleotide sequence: TGTGCCAGCAGCCAACTAGCGGGGGTCTACAAGGGTGGGCAGTTCTTC. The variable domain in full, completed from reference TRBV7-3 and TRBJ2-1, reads GAGVSQTPSNKVTEKGKYVELRCDPISGHTALYWYRQSLGQGPEFLIYFQGTGAADDSGLPNDRFFAVRPEGSVSTLKIQRTERGDSAVYLCASSQLAGVYKGGQFFGPGTRLTVL.

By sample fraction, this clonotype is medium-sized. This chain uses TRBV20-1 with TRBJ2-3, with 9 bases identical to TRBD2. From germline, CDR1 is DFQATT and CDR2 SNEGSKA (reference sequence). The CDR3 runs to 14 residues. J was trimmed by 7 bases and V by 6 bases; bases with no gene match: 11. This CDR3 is CSANQRLAAHTQYF. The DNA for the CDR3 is TGCAGTGCCAACCAAAGACTAGCGGCGCATACGCAGTATTTT.

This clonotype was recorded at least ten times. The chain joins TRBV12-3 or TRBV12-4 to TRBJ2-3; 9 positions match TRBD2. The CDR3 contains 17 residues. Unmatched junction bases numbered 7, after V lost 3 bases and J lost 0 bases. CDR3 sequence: CASSFAGGLSSTDTQYF. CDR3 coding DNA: TGTGCCAGCAGTTTCGCGGGGGGGTTGTCAAGCACAGATACGCAGTATTTT.

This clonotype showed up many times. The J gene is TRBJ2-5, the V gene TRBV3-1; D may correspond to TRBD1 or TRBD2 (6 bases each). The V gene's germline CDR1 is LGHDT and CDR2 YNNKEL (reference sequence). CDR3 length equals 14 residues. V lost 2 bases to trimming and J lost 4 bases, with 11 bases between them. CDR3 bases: TGTGCCAGCAGCCAACAACCGGGGGCAGAGACCCAGTACTTC. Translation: CASSQQPGAETQYF.

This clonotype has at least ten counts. The CDR3 is CASSEGVVENQPQHF. DNA of the CDR3: TGCGCCAGCAGCGAGGGAGTCGTAGAGAATCAGCCCCAGCATTTT. This chain connects TRBV5-1 to TRBJ1-5, with D unclear. The germline gives CDR1 SGHRS, CDR2 YFSETQ. CDR3 length: 15 residues. With 4 bases removed from V and 4 bases from J, the gap between germline ends came to 15 bases.

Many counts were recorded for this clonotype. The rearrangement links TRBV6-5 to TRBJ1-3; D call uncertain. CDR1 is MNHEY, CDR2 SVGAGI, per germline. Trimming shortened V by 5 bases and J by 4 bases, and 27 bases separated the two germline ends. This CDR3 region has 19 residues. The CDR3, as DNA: TGTGCCAGCAGTCCCACTTGGGGAACGGAGCTCCTGGTCGGAAACACCATATATTTT. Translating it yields CASSPTWGTELLVGNTIYF.

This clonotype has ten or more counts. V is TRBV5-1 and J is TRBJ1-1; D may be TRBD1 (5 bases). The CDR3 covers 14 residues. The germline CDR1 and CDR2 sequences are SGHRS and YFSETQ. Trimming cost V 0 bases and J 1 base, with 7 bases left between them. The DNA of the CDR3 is TGCGCCAGCAGCTTGGTGGGGGGGAACACTGAAGCTTTCTTT. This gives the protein CASSLVGGNTEAFF.

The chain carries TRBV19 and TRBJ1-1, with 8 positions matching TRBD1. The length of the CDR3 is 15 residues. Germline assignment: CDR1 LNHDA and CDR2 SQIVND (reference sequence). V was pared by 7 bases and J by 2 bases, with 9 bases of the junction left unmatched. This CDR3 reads CASTTGTGRNTEAFF. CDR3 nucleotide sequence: TGTGCCAGTACCACAGGGACAGGAAGAAACACTGAAGCTTTCTTT.

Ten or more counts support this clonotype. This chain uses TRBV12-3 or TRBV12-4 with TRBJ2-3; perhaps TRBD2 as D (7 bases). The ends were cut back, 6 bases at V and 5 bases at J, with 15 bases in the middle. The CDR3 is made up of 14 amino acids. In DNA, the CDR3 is TGTGCCAGCAGCAGCGAGGGGGGGGTAGATACGCAGTATTTT. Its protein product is CASSSEGGVDTQYF.

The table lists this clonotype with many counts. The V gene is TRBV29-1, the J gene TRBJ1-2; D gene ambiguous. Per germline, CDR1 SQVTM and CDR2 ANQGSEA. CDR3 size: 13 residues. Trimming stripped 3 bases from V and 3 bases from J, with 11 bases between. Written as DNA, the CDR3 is TGCAGCGTTGAGGGAGAAAGGGACTATGGCTACACCTTC. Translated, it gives CSVEGERDYGYTF.

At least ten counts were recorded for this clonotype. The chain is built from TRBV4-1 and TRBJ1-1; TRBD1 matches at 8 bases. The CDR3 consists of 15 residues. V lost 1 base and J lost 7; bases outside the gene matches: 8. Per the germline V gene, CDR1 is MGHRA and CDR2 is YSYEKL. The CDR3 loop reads CASSQARGRFLEAFF. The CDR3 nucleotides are TGCGCCAGCAGCCAAGCCAGGGGGCGTTTCCTTGAAGCTTTCTTT.

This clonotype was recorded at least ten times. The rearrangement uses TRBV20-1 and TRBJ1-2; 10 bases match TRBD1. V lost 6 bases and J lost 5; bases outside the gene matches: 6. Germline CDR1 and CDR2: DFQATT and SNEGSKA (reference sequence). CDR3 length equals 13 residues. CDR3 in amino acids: CSAGTGVGYGYTF. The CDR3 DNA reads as TGCAGTGCCGGGACAGGGGTAGGGTATGGCTACACCTTC.